A single T cell receptor (beta chain) is shown here with its context. The repertoire was sequenced with immunoSEQ multiplex PCR; TCRdb's copy has only in-frame clones and lacks some. The repertoire has some 170,000 clones, roughly 84% of them found once; the top ten carry approximately 1.1%. V gave up 3 bases and J gave up 4 bases, with 12 bases separating them. Germline loops: CDR1 WSHSY, CDR2 SAAADI. The CDR3 extends over 14 amino acids. This entry belongs to a study of blood T cell repertoires in COVID-19. Study-level background: The United States, Italy and Spain provided the acute and convalescent COVID-19 samples. PBMCs, B-cell-depleted T cells, or T cells provided the cDNA or gDNA that made up the material.

This chain links TRBV10-2 with TRBJ1-2; possible D gene TRBD1, 5 bases. Sequenced material: peripheral blood. The TCR sequence derives from a man aged 35 to 55 with acute or convalescent COVID-19. CDR3 amino acids: CASSDKAGPYGYTF. CDR3 nucleotides: TGCGCCAGCAGTGATAAGGCAGGGCCCTATGGCTACACCTTC.